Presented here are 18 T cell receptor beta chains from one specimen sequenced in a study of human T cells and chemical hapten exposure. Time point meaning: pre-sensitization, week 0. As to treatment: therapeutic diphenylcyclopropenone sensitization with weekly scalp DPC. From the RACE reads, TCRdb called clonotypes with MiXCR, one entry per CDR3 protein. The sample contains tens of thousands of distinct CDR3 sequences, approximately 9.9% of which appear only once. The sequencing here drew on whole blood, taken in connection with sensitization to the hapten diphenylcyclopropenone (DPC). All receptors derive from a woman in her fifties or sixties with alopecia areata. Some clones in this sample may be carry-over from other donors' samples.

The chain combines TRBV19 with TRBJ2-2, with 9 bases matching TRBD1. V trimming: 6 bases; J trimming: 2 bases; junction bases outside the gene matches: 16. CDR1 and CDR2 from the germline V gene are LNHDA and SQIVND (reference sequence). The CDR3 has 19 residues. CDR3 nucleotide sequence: TGTGCCAGTAGGCCTGCTAAACAGGGGGCGCCCCTCAACACCGGGGAGCTGTTTTTT. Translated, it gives CASRPAKQGAPLNTGELFF.

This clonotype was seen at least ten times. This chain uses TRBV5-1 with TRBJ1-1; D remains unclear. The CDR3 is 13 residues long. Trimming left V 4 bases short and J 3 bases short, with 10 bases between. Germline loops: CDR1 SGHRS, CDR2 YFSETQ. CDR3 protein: CASSPNRDTEAFF. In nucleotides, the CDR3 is TGCGCCAGCAGCCCGAACCGGGACACTGAAGCTTTCTTT.

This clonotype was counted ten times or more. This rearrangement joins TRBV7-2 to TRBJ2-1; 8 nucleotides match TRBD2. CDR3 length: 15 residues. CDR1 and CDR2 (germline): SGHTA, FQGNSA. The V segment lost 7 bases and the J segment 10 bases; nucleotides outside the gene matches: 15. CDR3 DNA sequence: TGTGCCAGCACGATGCGTAGCGGGGCGAGGGTGGAGCAGTTCTTC. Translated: CASTMRSGARVEQFF.

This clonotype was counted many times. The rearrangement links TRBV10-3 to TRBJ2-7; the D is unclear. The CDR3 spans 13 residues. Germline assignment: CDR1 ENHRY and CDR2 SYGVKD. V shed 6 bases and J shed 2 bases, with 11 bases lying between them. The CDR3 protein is CAISPGSTYEQYF. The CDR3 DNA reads TGTGCCATCAGCCCCGGGTCTACCTACGAGCAGTACTTC.

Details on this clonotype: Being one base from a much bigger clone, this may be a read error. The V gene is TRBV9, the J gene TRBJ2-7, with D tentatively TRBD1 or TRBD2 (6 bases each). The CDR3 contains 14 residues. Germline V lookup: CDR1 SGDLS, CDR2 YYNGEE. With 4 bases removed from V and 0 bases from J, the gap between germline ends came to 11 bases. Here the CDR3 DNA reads TGTGCCAGCAGCCCCCGGGGGCTCTCCTACGAGCAGTACTTC. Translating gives CASSPRGLSYEQYF. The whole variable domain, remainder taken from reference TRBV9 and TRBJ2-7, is DSGVTQTPKHLITATGQRVTLRCSPRSGDLSVYWYQQSLDQGLQFLIQYYNGEERAKGNILERFSAQQFPDLHSELNLSSLELGDSALYFCASSPRGLSYEQYFGPGTRLTVT.

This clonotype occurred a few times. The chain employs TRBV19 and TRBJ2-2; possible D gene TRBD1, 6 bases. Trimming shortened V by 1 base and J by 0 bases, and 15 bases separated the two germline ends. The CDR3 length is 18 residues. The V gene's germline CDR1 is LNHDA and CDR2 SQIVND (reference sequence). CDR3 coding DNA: TGTGCCAGTAGTATAGCTTTCGACAGGCGCGCGAACACCGGGGAGCTGTTTTTT. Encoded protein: CASSIAFDRRANTGELFF.

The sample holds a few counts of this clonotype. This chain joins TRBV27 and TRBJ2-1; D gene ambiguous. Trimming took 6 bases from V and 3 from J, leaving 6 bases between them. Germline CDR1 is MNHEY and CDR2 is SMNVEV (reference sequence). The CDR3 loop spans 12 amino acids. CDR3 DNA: TGTGCCAGCAGAGGAGACTACAATGAGCAGTTCTTC. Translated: CASRGDYNEQFF.

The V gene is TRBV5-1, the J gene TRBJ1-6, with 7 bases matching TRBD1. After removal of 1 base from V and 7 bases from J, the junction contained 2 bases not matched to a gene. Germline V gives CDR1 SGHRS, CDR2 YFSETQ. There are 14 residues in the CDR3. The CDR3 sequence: CASSLTGANSPLHF. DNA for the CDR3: TGCGCCAGCAGCTTGACAGGGGCCAATTCACCCCTCCACTTT.

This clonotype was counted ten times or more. The DNA of the CDR3 is TGTGCCAGCAGCTTACACAACACAGATACGCAGTATTTT. Its translation: CASSLHNTDTQYF. V is TRBV7-3 and J is TRBJ2-3; D gene unclear. The germline V gene encodes CDR1 SGHTA and CDR2 FQGTGA. The CDR3 covers 13 residues. V was clipped by 2 bases and J by 2 bases, with 5 bases between them.

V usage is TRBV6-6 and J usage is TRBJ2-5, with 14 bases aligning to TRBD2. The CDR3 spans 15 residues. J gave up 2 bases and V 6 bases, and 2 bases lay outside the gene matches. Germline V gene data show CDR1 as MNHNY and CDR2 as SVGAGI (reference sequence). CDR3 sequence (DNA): TGTGCCAGCAGCGGACTAGCGGGGGGTCAAGAGACCCAGTACTTC. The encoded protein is CASSGLAGGQETQYF.

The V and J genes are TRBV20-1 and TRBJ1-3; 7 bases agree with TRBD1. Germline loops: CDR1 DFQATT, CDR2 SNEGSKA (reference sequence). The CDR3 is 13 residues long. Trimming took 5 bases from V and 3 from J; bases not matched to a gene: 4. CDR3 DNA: TGCAGTGCTCGAGGGACAGTTGGAAACACCATATATTTT. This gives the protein CSARGTVGNTIYF.

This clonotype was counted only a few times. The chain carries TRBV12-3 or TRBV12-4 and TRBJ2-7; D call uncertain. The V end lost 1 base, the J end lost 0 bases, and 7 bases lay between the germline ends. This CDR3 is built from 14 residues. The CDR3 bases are TGTGCCAGCAGTTTAGGACACAGCTCCTACGAGCAGTACTTC. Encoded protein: CASSLGHSSYEQYF.

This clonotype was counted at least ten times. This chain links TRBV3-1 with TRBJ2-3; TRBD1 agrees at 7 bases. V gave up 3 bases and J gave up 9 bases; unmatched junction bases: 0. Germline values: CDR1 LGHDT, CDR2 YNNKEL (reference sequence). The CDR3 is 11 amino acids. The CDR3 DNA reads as TGTGCCAGCAGCCAGACAGGGACGCAGTATTTT. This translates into CASSQTGTQYF.

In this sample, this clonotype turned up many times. The CDR3 is CASSQEQSNQPQHF. DNA of the CDR3: TGTGCCAGCAGCCAAGAACAGTCCAATCAGCCCCAGCATTTT. The chain has TRBV4-2 and TRBJ1-5; D gene unclear. V lost 0 bases and J lost 3, with 6 bases in between. Germline loops: CDR1 LGHNA, CDR2 YNFKEQ. The CDR3 totals 14 residues.

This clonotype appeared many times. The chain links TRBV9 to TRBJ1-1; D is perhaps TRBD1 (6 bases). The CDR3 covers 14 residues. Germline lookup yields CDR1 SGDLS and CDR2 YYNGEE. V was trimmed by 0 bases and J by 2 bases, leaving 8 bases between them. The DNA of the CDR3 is TGTGCCAGCAGCGTAGGACAGGCCAACACTGAAGCTTTCTTT. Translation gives CASSVGQANTEAFF.

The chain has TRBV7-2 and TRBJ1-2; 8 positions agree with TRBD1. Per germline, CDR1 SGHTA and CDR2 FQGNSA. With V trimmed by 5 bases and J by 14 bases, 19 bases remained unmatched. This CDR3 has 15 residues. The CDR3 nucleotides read TGTGCCAGCAGCGCGCCGGACAGGGCGACCGCCGACGGTACCTTC. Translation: CASSAPDRATADGTF.

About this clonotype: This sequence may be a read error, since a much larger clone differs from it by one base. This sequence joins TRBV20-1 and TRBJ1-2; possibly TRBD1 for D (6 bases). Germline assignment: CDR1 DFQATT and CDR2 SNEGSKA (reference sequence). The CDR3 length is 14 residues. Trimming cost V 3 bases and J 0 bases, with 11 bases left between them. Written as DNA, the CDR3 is TGCAGTGCTAGTGTATGGACAGCTAACTATGGCTACACCTTC. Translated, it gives CSASVWTANYGYTF.

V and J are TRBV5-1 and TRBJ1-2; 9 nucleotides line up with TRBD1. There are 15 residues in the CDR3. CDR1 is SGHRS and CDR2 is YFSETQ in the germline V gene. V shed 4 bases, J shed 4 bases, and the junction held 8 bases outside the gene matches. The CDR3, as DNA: TGCGCCAGCAGCACCGACAGGGGGAGCGTCTATGGCTACACCTTC. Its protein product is CASSTDRGSVYGYTF.